In this sample, the clone carrying this T cell receptor (beta chain) turned up once. As handled by the study authors: Estimation of nucleated cell counts relied on the amplification of reference gene primers. Assay: immunoSEQ multiplex PCR; the TCRdb copy retains only in-frame clones and omits some. V, J and clone size reflect that table, while D and trimming were determined from the DNA. The sample lists 350,000 or so clones, about 87% seen once, with 1.5% to 2% in the top ten. This sample is drawn from a study of blood T cell repertoires in COVID-19. Study at large: Acute and convalescent COVID-19 specimens originated in the United States, Italy and Spain. The cDNA or gDNA used as material had been derived from T cells, B-cell-depleted T cells, or PBMCs.

CDR1 is MNHEY and CDR2 is SVGAGI in the germline V gene. Trimming removed 5 bases at V and 4 bases at J, with 17 bases between. The CDR3 spans 15 residues. Seattle's cohort entered during active infection and was followed longitudinally. The V gene is TRBV6-5, the J gene TRBJ1-1, with a weak D call TRBD1 (5 bases). The receptor was derived from a young woman with COVID-19, enrolled during active disease. Sequencing was performed on peripheral blood. The DNA for the CDR3 is TGTGCCAGCAGTAAGAGAGGGACTTTCGGCACTGAAGCTTTCTTT. Its protein is CASSKRGTFGTEAFF.